This T cell receptor beta chain was obtained from a study of blood T cell repertoires in COVID-19. Turning to the study itself: Sites in the United States, Italy and Spain provided acute and convalescent COVID-19 samples.

Clones were sequenced by immunoSEQ multiplex PCR, and TCRdb holds only the in-frame ones, with some missing. The sample lists some 62,000 clones; more than 80% were seen once. This clone came up a few times. Followed over time, Seattle patients had been enrolled while infection was active. The source material was peripheral blood. This TCR derives from a woman aged 55-69 years with COVID-19, enrolled during active disease.

The CDR3 loop reads CASSFYLREQYF. In nucleotides, the CDR3 is TGTGCCAGCAGTTTTTACCTACGCGAGCAGTACTTC. This chain connects TRBV28 to TRBJ2-7; D not certain. The germline V and J ends were trimmed by 3 bases and 6 bases, with 9 bases remaining between them. Germline V lookup: CDR1 MDHEN, CDR2 SYDVKM. CDR3 size: 12 residues.